This TCR beta chain was recorded in a study of T cells after yellow fever vaccination. Study context: When fractions had low cell numbers, they were prepared with SMART-Seq v4 Ultra Low Input.

Between the trimmed V and J ends, which lost 0 bases and 7 bases, there was a span of 8 bases. The CDR3 runs to 13 residues. Germline V gene sequence: CDR1 SGHRS, CDR2 YFSETQ. TCRdb independently ran MiXCR on the 5' RACE reads; one entry per CDR3 protein. The sample has around 610,000 distinct CDR3 sequences; approximately 13% are singletons. There are a few counts of this clonotype. The rearrangement links TRBV5-1 to TRBJ1-3, with D unclear. The sequence derives from a man in his thirties or forties who received the YFV17D yellow fever vaccine. The input for sequencing was PBMCs, taken on the day of the yellow fever booster vaccination. CDR3 sequence: CASSLEPANTIYF. The CDR3 DNA is TGCGCCAGCAGCTTGGAACCGGCCAACACCATATATTTT.